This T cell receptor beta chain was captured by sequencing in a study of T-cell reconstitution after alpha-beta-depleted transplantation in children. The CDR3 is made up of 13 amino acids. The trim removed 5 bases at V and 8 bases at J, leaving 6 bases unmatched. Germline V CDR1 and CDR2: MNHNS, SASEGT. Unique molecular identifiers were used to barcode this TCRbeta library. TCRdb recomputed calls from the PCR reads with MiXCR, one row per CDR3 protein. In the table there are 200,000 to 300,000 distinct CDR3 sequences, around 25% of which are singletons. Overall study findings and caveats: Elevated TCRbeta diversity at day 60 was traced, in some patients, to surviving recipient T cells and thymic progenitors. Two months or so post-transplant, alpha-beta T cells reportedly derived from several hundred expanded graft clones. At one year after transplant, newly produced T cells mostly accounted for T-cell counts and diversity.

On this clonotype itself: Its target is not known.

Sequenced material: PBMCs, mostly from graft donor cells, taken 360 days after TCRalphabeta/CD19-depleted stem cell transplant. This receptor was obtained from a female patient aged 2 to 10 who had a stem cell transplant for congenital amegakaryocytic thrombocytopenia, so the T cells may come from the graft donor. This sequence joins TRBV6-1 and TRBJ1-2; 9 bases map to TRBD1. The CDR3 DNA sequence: TGTGCCAGCAGTACCGGACAGGGGAGAGGCTACACCTTC. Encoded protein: CASSTGQGRGYTF.